This T cell receptor beta chain was identified in a study of identifying expanded T cells in peripheral blood. The study, taken as a whole, reports: Clone count variance between roughly 2-week samples rose with total template count. Technical replicates showed roughly 1.2 changed clones; two weeks roughly 18; four weeks 19.

The method was immunoSEQ multiplex PCR; TCRdb's version includes in-frame clones alone and lacks a portion of them. The sample holds 100,000 to 110,000 clones; approximately 89% are singletons and the top ten take about 5.5%. About this clone: As yet, its antigen is unknown.

During the collection period, no donor immune events like infections were recorded. The clonotype originates from a person aged 18-69 years in good health. The source material was blood.

The CDR3 DNA sequence: TGTGCCAGCAGTATGGGGTACGAGCAGTACTTC. Protein sequence: CASSMGYEQYF. V usage is TRBV25-1 and J usage is TRBJ2-7; D gene ambiguous. V was pared by 5 bases and J by 4 bases, with 6 bases between. The CDR3 sequence is 11 residues long. Germline lookup yields CDR1 MGHDK and CDR2 SYGVNS.